The entry below describes one TCR beta chain. Only in-frame clones appear in the TCRdb table, and some are missing; sequencing was by immunoSEQ multiplex PCR. The data contain over 20,000 clones, roughly 80% of them seen just once; the ten biggest clones take up around 27%. The sample comes from a study of sequential checkpoint blockade in melanoma. Study information: Randomization was 1:1 between first-line nivolumab→ipilimumab and ipilimumab→nivolumab. Maintenance nivolumab came after either treatment sequence.

Sample treatment: randomized to nivolumab then ipilimumab (arm A) or the reverse (arm B). DNA-damaging chemotherapy had not been given to any patient beforehand. PBMC sorting kept live CD3+CD8+ cells without CD19 or CD56. Trimming removed 5 bases from V and 7 bases from J, with 11 bases in between. Germline-derived CDR1 and CDR2 are SGHAT and FQNNGV. This CDR3 has 13 amino acids. The clonotype was recovered from a human donor with melanoma. The genes are TRBV11-2 and TRBJ2-2, with D unclear. The input for sequencing was CD8+ T cells sorted from blood (inferred from file names), taken from a patient given nivolumab and ipilimumab in sequence. The CDR3 sequence is CASSPRVDGELFF. The DNA for the CDR3 is TGTGCCAGCAGCCCCCGGGTGGACGGGGAGCTGTTTTTT. The full variable domain, rest sourced from reference TRBV11-2 and TRBJ2-2, is EAGVAQSPRYKIIEKRQSVAFWCNPISGHATLYWYQQILGQGPKLLIQFQNNGVVDDSQLPKDRFSAERLKGVDSTLKIQPAKLEDSAVYLCASSPRVDGELFFGEGSRLTVL.